This T cell receptor (beta chain) was identified during a study of CD8+CD57+ T cells in acquired aplastic anemia. Looking at the study overall: Yields of DNA that came from sorted CD4+ and CD8+ cells averaged approximately 3.5 ug.

Genomic DNA, the template, was used for profiling of the TCR beta VDJ and CDR3. MiXCR, run by TCRdb on the reads, gives a single entry per CDR3 protein. Among around 250,000 distinct CDR3 sequences listed, about 56% were seen once. This CDR3 is built from 17 residues. V shed 5 bases, J shed 2 bases, and the junction held 2 bases outside the gene matches. The V gene's germline CDR1 is SNHLY and CDR2 FYNNEI. This clonotype was counted between two and nine times. The V and J genes are TRBV2 and TRBJ2-6, with 14 positions matching TRBD2. The specimen sequenced was sorted CD4+, CD8+, or CD8+CD57+ T cells (not recorded which) from PBMCs. The TCR comes from a human donor with severe aplastic anemia or a healthy control (not recorded which). This CDR3 reads CASSRLAGGPGANVLTF. The DNA for the CDR3 is TGTGCCAGCAGTAGACTAGCGGGGGGGCCTGGGGCCAACGTCCTGACTTTC.